This passage covers 16 T cell receptor beta chains from one sample sequenced in a study of blood T cell repertoires in COVID-19. Only in-frame clones appear in the TCRdb table, and some are missing; sequencing was by immunoSEQ multiplex PCR. This repertoire shows fewer than 450,000 clones, 90% found once; its top ten account for 0.6%. The specimen sequenced was PBMCs or T cells enriched from blood (not recorded which). The receptors originated from a man between 18 and 35 years old who had recovered from COVID-19.

V is TRBV7-2 and J is TRBJ1-4; unclear D gene. This CDR3 is built from 13 residues. The V gene lost 5 bases and the J gene lost 5 bases, with 9 bases spanning the gap. Germline CDR1 is SGHTA and CDR2 is FQGNSA. CDR3 coding DNA: TGTGCCAGCAGCGTAGGAGGCAATGAAAAACTGTTTTTT. Amino acid sequence: CASSVGGNEKLFF.

This clone has only one observation. The chain recombines TRBV3-1 (or the pseudogene TRBV3-2) with TRBJ2-7; the D gene is possibly TRBD2 (6 bases). Germline CDR1 is LGHDT and CDR2 is YNNKEL (reference sequence). The V gene lost 4 bases and the J gene lost 3 bases, with 13 bases spanning the gap. There are 14 residues in the CDR3. CDR3 residues: CASSRGGMSYEQYF. The CDR3 bases are TGTGCCAGCAGCCGTGGCGGGATGAGCTACGAGCAGTACTTC.

The rearrangement uses TRBV27 and TRBJ1-1; D not certain. The CDR3 runs to 15 residues. V shed 1 base and J shed 6 bases, with 15 bases lying between them. Germline lookup yields CDR1 MNHEY and CDR2 SMNVEV (reference sequence). In DNA form, the CDR3 reads TGTGCCAGCAGTTTATTCGGGAGTCTAGCACCTGAAGCTTTCTTT. Translation gives CASSLFGSLAPEAFF.

The chain couples TRBV14 to TRBJ1-6, with D perhaps TRBD1 (5 bases). Germline V gene sequence: CDR1 SGHDN, CDR2 FVKESK. CDR3 length: 15 amino acids. Trimming stripped 2 bases from V and 7 bases from J, with 12 bases between. The CDR3 protein is CASSQQGLGNSPLHF. In nucleotides, the CDR3 is TGTGCCAGCAGCCAACAGGGTTTAGGGAATTCACCCCTCCACTTT.

The chain carries TRBV28 and TRBJ1-6, with D unclear. V gave up 10 bases and J gave up 0 bases, with 4 bases separating them. This CDR3 spans 12 amino acids. Germline V gene lookup returns CDR1 MDHEN and CDR2 SYDVKM. The CDR3 DNA reads TGTGCCACAGACTCCTATAATTCACCCCTCCACTTT. Residues: CATDSYNSPLHF.

This chain uses TRBV2 with TRBJ2-5; the match to TRBD1 covers 7 bases. Germline values: CDR1 SNHLY, CDR2 FYNNEI. With V trimmed by 5 bases and J by 7 bases, 25 bases remained unmatched. CDR3 size: 19 residues. CDR3 sequence (DNA): TGTGCCAGCAGTTATCCCCGAGACAGGGACCGAGTAATTTATGGGACCCAGTACTTC. This translates into CASSYPRDRDRVIYGTQYF. The complete variable domain, with remaining parts taken from reference TRBV2 and TRBJ2-5, reads EPEVTQTPSHQVTQMGQEVILRCVPISNHLYFYWYRQILGQKVEFLVSFYNNEISEKSEIFDDQFSVERPDGSNFTLKIRSTKLEDSAMYFCASSYPRDRDRVIYGTQYFGPGTRLLVL.

J is TRBJ2-7 and V is TRBV2; maybe TRBD2 (5 bases). CDR1 is SNHLY, CDR2 FYNNEI, per germline. The CDR3 has 15 amino acids. The V gene lost 7 bases and the J gene lost 7 bases, with 23 bases spanning the gap. CDR3 sequence: CASIGVARTSGEQYF. The CDR3 coding sequence is TGTGCCAGCATTGGGGTAGCCAGAACCTCGGGGGAGCAGTACTTC.

The chain recombines TRBV12-5 with TRBJ2-7; D gene unclear. In germline, CDR1 is LGHNT, CDR2 FRNRAP. The CDR3 has 11 amino acids. V was clipped by 2 bases and J by 7 bases, with 6 bases between them. The CDR3 sequence: CASGLSLEQYF. CDR3 sequence (DNA): TGTGCTAGTGGTTTGAGCCTAGAGCAGTACTTC. The full variable domain, its missing parts supplied by reference TRBV12-5 and TRBJ2-7, is DARVTQTPRHKVTEMGQEVTMRCQPILGHNTVFWYRQTMMQGLELLAYFRNRAPLDDSGMPKDRFSAEMPDATLATLKIQPSEPRDSAVYFCASGLSLEQYFGPGTRLTVT.

The V gene is TRBV30, the J gene TRBJ1-2, with 9 bases that match TRBD1. Per the germline V gene, CDR1 is GTSNPN and CDR2 is SVGIG (reference sequence). This CDR3 contains 14 residues. V gave up 3 bases and J gave up 2 bases; unmatched junction bases: 4. Here the CDR3 reads CAWRSGTGNYGYTF. For the CDR3, the DNA is TGTGCCTGGAGGAGCGGGACAGGGAACTATGGCTACACCTTC. The full variable domain, with the rest looked up from reference TRBV30 and TRBJ1-2, is SQTIHQWPATLVQPVGSPLSLECTVEGTSNPNLYWYRQAAGRGLQLLFYSVGIGQISSEVPQNLSASRPQDRQFILSSKKLLLSDSGFYLCAWRSGTGNYGYTFGSGTRLTVV.

The chain links TRBV27 to TRBJ1-2; 8 nucleotides agree with TRBD1. The CDR3 contains 15 residues. With V trimmed by 3 bases and J by 8 bases, 11 bases remained unmatched. CDR1 is MNHEY, CDR2 SMNVEV, per germline (reference sequence). The CDR3 here is CASSFSDRVFGGYTF. The CDR3 coding sequence is TGTGCCAGCAGTTTTTCGGACAGGGTATTTGGAGGCTACACCTTC.

Points on this clone: This specimen includes other DNA sequences encoding the same CDR3. The CDR3 sequence is CASSLGLAGNEQFF. As DNA, the CDR3 is TGCGCCAGCAGCTTGGGACTAGCAGGGAATGAGCAGTTCTTC. This chain links TRBV5-1 with TRBJ2-1, with 7 bases aligning to TRBD2. The CDR3 sequence is 14 residues long. The germline V gene encodes CDR1 SGHRS and CDR2 YFSETQ. Losses at the gene ends were 0 bases for V and 7 bases for J; bases not matched to a gene: 4.

V and J are TRBV29-1 and TRBJ1-5; no firm D call. This CDR3 region has 13 residues. The germline CDR1 and CDR2 sequences are SQVTM and ANQGSEA. V was shortened by 4 bases and J by 4 bases, with 11 bases between the two germline ends. CDR3 amino acids: CSVAWTVNQPQHF. In DNA, the CDR3 is TGCAGCGTTGCCTGGACTGTTAATCAGCCCCAGCATTTT.

The gene calls are TRBV21-1 and TRBJ2-3; TRBD1 is the table's D call, not checked against the DNA. TRBV21-1 is an annotated pseudogene. The length of the CDR3 is 18 residues. The CDR3 here is CASSKVGTGVLNTDTQYF. DNA of the CDR3: TGTGCCAGCAGCAAAGTCGGGACAGGGGTTCTGAACACAGATACGCAGTATTTT.

The rearrangement uses TRBV10-3 and TRBJ2-1, with D possibly TRBD1 on 5 matching bases. Germline CDR1 is ENHRY and CDR2 is SYGVKD. The germline V and J ends were trimmed by 10 bases and 5 bases, with 15 bases remaining between them. The CDR3 loop spans 13 amino acids. CDR3 sequence: CATMGPVNNEQFF. CDR3 coding DNA: TGTGCCACCATGGGGCCGGTAAACAATGAGCAGTTCTTC.

This clone was observed a single time. V is TRBV6-5 and J is TRBJ1-5, with D possibly TRBD1 on 6 matching bases. V was shortened by 6 bases and J by 4 bases, with 16 bases between the two germline ends. The CDR3 contains 15 residues. CDR1 is MNHEY and CDR2 is SVGAGI in the germline V gene. CDR3 region: CASRVNRVRNQPQHF. The CDR3 DNA is TGTGCCAGCAGGGTAAACAGGGTACGAAATCAGCCCCAGCATTTT.

The V gene is TRBV5-6, the J gene TRBJ1-2; 7 bases match TRBD1. CDR1 and CDR2 from the germline V gene are SGHDT and YYEEEE. The ends lost 4 bases at V and 5 bases at J; junction bases unmatched: 5. The CDR3 loop spans 13 amino acids. The CDR3: CASSPRGLYGYTF. In DNA, the CDR3 is TGTGCCAGCAGCCCCAGGGGGTTGTATGGCTACACCTTC.